This T cell receptor beta chain emerged from a study of T cells in Graves' hyperthyroidism and ophthalmopathy. Amplified TCR beta CDR3 regions came from RNA transcripts. Carried out on the TCR CDR3, a first-round RT-PCR used the HTBI primer set. TCRdb independently ran MiXCR on the multiplex PCR reads; one entry per CDR3 protein. The table includes 350,000 to 450,000 distinct CDR3 sequences, 11% to 15% detected once. At least ten counts were recorded for this clonotype. The CDR3 runs 17 residues. The V segment lost 6 bases and the J segment 5 bases; nucleotides outside the gene matches: 15. Germline V gives CDR1 MNHNS, CDR2 SASEGT.

The sample was blood. The chain uses TRBV6-1 and TRBJ2-7; 11 positions agree with TRBD1. The source is a woman aged 55-70 years with Graves' hyperthyroidism. CDR3 loop: CASSRDGPGQGDHEQYF. The CDR3 nucleotides are TGTGCCAGCAGCCGAGACGGACCGGGACAGGGGGATCACGAGCAGTACTTC.